Shown below are 18 T cell receptor beta chains from a single sample sequenced in a study of human T cells and chemical hapten exposure. The time point: patch test 1, 2 weeks after DPC sensitization. As for treatment: therapeutic diphenylcyclopropenone sensitization with weekly scalp DPC. Each CDR3 protein gets one entry after TCRdb re-called the RACE reads with MiXCR. The table lists 150,000 to 200,000 distinct CDR3 sequences, more than 12% of them singletons. The sample consisted of whole blood, taken in connection with sensitization to the hapten diphenylcyclopropenone (DPC). The receptor source for this set is a young woman with alopecia areata. Some clones in this sample may be carry-over from other donors' samples.

This clonotype was seen a handful of times. V and J are TRBV12-3 or TRBV12-4 and TRBJ1-3, with D uncertain. Between the trimmed V and J ends, which lost 2 bases and 7 bases, there was a span of 6 bases. The CDR3 is 12 residues long. The CDR3 loop reads CASSLRVNTIYF. The CDR3, as DNA: TGTGCCAGCAGTTTACGGGTTAACACCATATATTTT.

V gene TRBV11-3 combines with J gene TRBJ1-2; D unresolved. With 0 bases removed from V and 4 bases from J, the gap between germline ends came to 9 bases. Germline V gene lookup returns CDR1 SGHNT and CDR2 YENEEA. The CDR3 is made up of 14 amino acids. The CDR3 protein is CASSLDATSYGYTF. The DNA of the CDR3 is TGTGCCAGCAGCTTAGATGCTACGTCCTATGGCTACACCTTC. The full variable domain, rest sourced from reference TRBV11-3 and TRBJ1-2, is EAGVVQSPRYKIIEKKQPVAFWCNPISGHNTLYWYLQNLGQGPELLIRYENEEAVDDSQLPKDRFSAERLKGVDSTLKIQPAELGDSAVYLCASSLDATSYGYTFGSGTRLTVV.

This clonotype came up a few times. The V and J genes are TRBV10-3 and TRBJ2-1, with 8 bases matching TRBD2. Germline V gene data show CDR1 as ENHRY and CDR2 as SYGVKD. V shed 9 bases, J shed 0 bases, and the junction held 7 bases outside the gene matches. CDR3 length equals 15 residues. The CDR3 is CAIPSGHSSYNEQFF. Written as DNA, the CDR3 is TGTGCCATTCCTAGCGGGCATAGCTCCTACAATGAGCAGTTCTTC.

This chain uses TRBV20-1 with TRBJ2-5; 7 bases fit TRBD2. The germline V gene encodes CDR1 DFQATT and CDR2 SNEGSKA (reference sequence). This CDR3 is built from 14 residues. Unmatched junction bases numbered 8, after V lost 2 bases and J lost 5 bases. CDR3 nucleotide sequence: TGCAGTGCTAGACCCGGGGGGACTTCGGAGACCCAGTACTTC. This sequence encodes CSARPGGTSETQYF.

A few counts support this clonotype. V and J are TRBV20-1 and TRBJ2-1; 12 bases align to TRBD2. Looked up from germline, CDR1 is DFQATT and CDR2 is SNEGSKA (reference sequence). V was clipped by 6 bases and J by 6 bases; unmatched bases: 9. The CDR3 runs 15 residues. Here the CDR3 DNA reads TGCAGTGCCACCCAACTAGCGGGGGGTCCCAATGAGCAGTTCTTC. It codes for CSATQLAGGPNEQFF.

This clonotype came up many times. The chain links TRBV7-6 to TRBJ2-1, with a tentative D call TRBD2 (5 bases). CDR1 is SGHVS, CDR2 FNYEAQ, per germline. The CDR3 has 14 amino acids. The ends were cut back, 1 base at V and 6 bases at J, with 10 bases in the middle. The CDR3, as DNA: TGTGCCAGCAGCTTAGAAACTAGTATCAATGAGCAGTTCTTC. The encoded protein is CASSLETSINEQFF.

V is TRBV11-2 and J is TRBJ2-2, with D uncertain. The germline V gene has CDR1 SGHAT and CDR2 FQNNGV. V was trimmed by 2 bases and J by 4 bases, leaving 11 bases between them. There are 15 residues in the CDR3. CDR3 amino acids: CASSLLGKRTGELFF. The CDR3 bases are TGTGCCAGCAGCTTACTGGGGAAGCGCACCGGGGAGCTGTTTTTT. Full variable domain (remainder filled in from reference TRBV11-2 and TRBJ2-2): EAGVAQSPRYKIIEKRQSVAFWCNPISGHATLYWYQQILGQGPKLLIQFQNNGVVDDSQLPKDRFSAERLKGVDSTLKIQPAKLEDSAVYLCASSLLGKRTGELFFGEGSRLTVL.

This clonotype was seen a handful of times. DNA of the CDR3: TGCGCCAGCAGCTTGGACGGGACCCTCGTGGGGGATGAGCAGTTCTTC. Translating it yields CASSLDGTLVGDEQFF. The chain has TRBV5-1 and TRBJ2-1; D tentatively fits TRBD1 or TRBD2 (5 bases each). Germline CDR1 and CDR2: SGHRS and YFSETQ. The CDR3 loop spans 16 amino acids. The germline V and J ends were trimmed by 0 bases and 8 bases, with 18 bases remaining between them.

The rearrangement uses TRBV7-6 and TRBJ2-3, with 10 bases lining up with TRBD2. The germline CDR1 and CDR2 sequences are SGHVS and FNYEAQ. The J segment lost 2 bases and the V segment lost 5 bases, leaving 7 bases of the junction unmatched. The CDR3 runs to 16 residues. The CDR3 DNA is TGTGCCAGCAGCACATCTAGCGGGGGCCTCACAGATACGCAGTATTTT. Amino acids: CASSTSSGGLTDTQYF.

As to this clonotype: Mismatch with germline at one junction end may stem from a read error. The V gene is TRBV3-1, the J gene TRBJ2-7, with 8 bases lining up with TRBD2. The CDR3 spans 13 residues. Germline CDR1 is LGHDT and CDR2 is YNNKEL (reference sequence). CDR3 sequence: CASSQRGDGPLFF. CDR3 nucleotide sequence: TGTGCCAGCAGCCAGCGGGGGGACGGACCGCTGTTCTTC.

This chain links TRBV30 with TRBJ1-2; 7 nucleotides match TRBD1. After removal of 4 bases from V and 4 bases from J, the junction contained 9 bases not matched to a gene. The germline V gene has CDR1 GTSNPN and CDR2 SVGIG (reference sequence). The CDR3 length is 14 residues. The CDR3 coding sequence is TGTGCCTGGAACAACCAGGGGGTTGGCTATGGCTACACCTTC. It encodes CAWNNQGVGYGYTF. The entire variable domain, with the rest obtained from reference TRBV30 and TRBJ1-2, is as follows: SQTIHQWPATLVQPVGSPLSLECTVEGTSNPNLYWYRQAAGRGLQLLFYSVGIGQISSEVPQNLSASRPQDRQFILSSKKLLLSDSGFYLCAWNNQGVGYGYTFGSGTRLTVV.

This chain joins TRBV28 and TRBJ1-6, with D unresolved. Germline V gene sequence: CDR1 MDHEN, CDR2 SYDVKM. The ends were cut back, 6 bases at V and 5 bases at J, with 8 bases in the middle. The CDR3 covers 13 residues. This chain's CDR3 is CASSPENNSPLHF. In DNA form, the CDR3 reads TGTGCCAGCAGCCCAGAAAATAATTCACCCCTCCACTTT. Based on the CDR3 plus reference TRBV28 and TRBJ1-6, the full variable domain is DVKVTQSSRYLVKRTGEKVFLECVQDMDHENMFWYRQDPGLGLRLIYFSYDVKMKEKGDIPEGYSVSREKKERFSLILESASTNQTSMYLCASSPENNSPLHFGNGTRLTVT.

V is TRBV20-1 and J is TRBJ1-1; D remains unclear. The CDR3 length is 16 residues. V lost 3 bases and J 3 bases, leaving 20 bases between the germline ends. Germline lookup yields CDR1 DFQATT and CDR2 SNEGSKA (reference sequence). The CDR3 bases are TGCAGTGCTAGTAGCACTTCCAGACCCCGGGACACTGAAGCTTTCTTT. This translates into CSASSTSRPRDTEAFF.

There are many counts of this clonotype. The V gene is TRBV11-2, the J gene TRBJ2-5; 12 bases match TRBD2. The ends lost 5 bases at V and 6 bases at J; junction bases unmatched: 4. There are 14 residues in the CDR3. Germline values: CDR1 SGHAT, CDR2 FQNNGV. This CDR3 reads CASSLGLAGQTQYF. For the CDR3, the DNA is TGTGCCAGCAGCCTAGGACTAGCGGGACAGACCCAGTACTTC.

This clonotype was observed a few times. V gene TRBV29-1 combines with J gene TRBJ2-1; the D is unclear. With 0 bases removed from V and 0 bases from J, the gap between germline ends came to 12 bases. CDR1 SQVTM and CDR2 ANQGSEA come from the germline V gene. This CDR3 is built from 16 residues. CDR3 sequence: CSVEDPGQSSYNEQFF. In DNA form, the CDR3 reads TGCAGCGTTGAAGATCCCGGCCAAAGCTCCTACAATGAGCAGTTCTTC.

V is TRBV12-3 or TRBV12-4 and J is TRBJ1-5; D is uncertain. Trimming removed 3 bases from V and 0 bases from J, with 15 bases in between. The length of the CDR3 is 17 residues. The CDR3 region has the DNA TGTGCCAGCAGTTTGGGTTCCCGGATAAATAGCAATCAGCCCCAGCATTTT. This gives the protein CASSLGSRINSNQPQHF.

The genes are TRBV7-2 and TRBJ2-7, with D tentatively TRBD1 (5 bases). V gave up 5 bases and J gave up 9 bases, with 26 bases separating them. Germline V gene data show CDR1 as SGHTA and CDR2 as FQGNSA. The CDR3 has 16 residues. The CDR3 spells CASSPSSGGLGVGQYF. In DNA form, the CDR3 reads TGTGCCAGCAGCCCAAGTTCGGGCGGTTTAGGGGTCGGGCAGTACTTC.

The table lists this clonotype with a few counts. The rearrangement uses TRBV6-5 and TRBJ2-2; D may correspond to TRBD1 or TRBD2 (5 bases each). The CDR3 runs 17 residues. V lost 5 bases and J 0 bases, leaving 16 bases between the germline ends. The germline gives CDR1 MNHEY, CDR2 SVGAGI. DNA for the CDR3: TGTGCCAGCAGTCTCATAGGGGACCCCTCGAACACCGGGGAGCTGTTTTTT. Its translation is CASSLIGDPSNTGELFF.